This entry lists 27 T cell receptor beta chains sequenced from one sample in a study of cytomegalovirus exposure and HLA in healthy donors. The table came from immunoSEQ multiplex PCR; TCRdb's copy has only in-frame clones and leaves some out. The sample holds some 200,000 clones, about nine tenths seen once. The material sequenced was PBMCs. These receptors all come from a woman aged 18-30 years in good health and CMV-seronegative.

The chain employs TRBV9 and TRBJ1-6; the match to TRBD1 covers 7 bases. CDR3 length: 18 residues. Trimming removed 2 bases from V and 0 bases from J; junction bases left unmatched: 8. Germline V gene lookup returns CDR1 SGDLS and CDR2 YYNGEE. For the CDR3, the DNA is TGTGCCAGCAGCGTCAATACAGGGGCTAGCTCCTATAATTCACCCCTCCACTTT. Protein: CASSVNTGASSYNSPLHF.

V and J are TRBV5-6 and TRBJ2-7; possible D gene TRBD2, 6 bases. The CDR3 is made up of 16 amino acids. V shed 2 bases and J shed 0 bases, with 15 bases lying between them. Germline-derived CDR1 and CDR2 are SGHDT and YYEEEE. CDR3 in amino acids: CASSFQFAGISYEQYF. CDR3 DNA: TGTGCCAGCAGCTTTCAGTTCGCGGGAATCTCCTACGAGCAGTACTTC.

In the case of this clone: Other DNA sequences in this specimen translate into the identical CDR3. This chain links TRBV6-1 with TRBJ2-7, with D maybe TRBD1 (5 bases). V lost 3 bases and J 0 bases, leaving 9 bases between the germline ends. The germline CDR1 and CDR2 sequences are MNHNS and SASEGT. The CDR3 consists of 14 residues. The CDR3 sequence: CASSEVGVSYEQYF. Written as DNA, the CDR3 is TGTGCCAGCAGTGAGGTAGGGGTCTCCTACGAGCAGTACTTC.

This chain uses TRBV2 with TRBJ2-5, with TRBD2 as a possible D gene (6 bases). Germline V gene data show CDR1 as SNHLY and CDR2 as FYNNEI. This CDR3 comprises 9 residues. Trimming took 10 bases from V and 7 from J, leaving 7 bases between them. The CDR3, as DNA: TGTGCCACCGGGGGGACCCAGTACTTC. Translated: CATGGTQYF.

The V gene is TRBV19, the J gene TRBJ2-7; possibly TRBD2 for D (6 bases). Trimming stripped 7 bases from V and 4 bases from J, with 29 bases between. The CDR3 spans 18 residues. CDR1 and CDR2 from the germline V gene are LNHDA and SQIVND (reference sequence). CDR3 coding DNA: TGTGCCAGTATGGGCGGAGGAGCTCGAGGTTTCGGAGGGTACGAGCAGTACTTC. Translating it yields CASMGGGARGFGGYEQYF.

V usage is TRBV5-5 and J usage is TRBJ1-1, with 7 nucleotides matching TRBD1. Losses at the gene ends were 4 bases for V and 1 base for J; bases not matched to a gene: 4. CDR3 length equals 14 residues. Germline CDR1 and CDR2: SGHKS and YYEKEE (reference sequence). The CDR3 is CASSADRSNTEAFF. CDR3 nucleotides: TGTGCCAGCAGCGCGGACAGGTCGAACACTGAAGCTTTCTTT.

This clone was seen just once. The chain recombines TRBV6-4 with TRBJ1-1; D remains ambiguous. The CDR3 has 13 residues. Per the germline V gene, CDR1 is MRHNA and CDR2 is SNTAGT. Trimming cost V 4 bases and J 1 base, with 7 bases left between them. CDR3 region: CASSAGPNTEAFF. Here the CDR3 DNA reads TGTGCCAGCAGTGCTGGCCCGAACACTGAAGCTTTCTTT.

The gene calls are TRBV2 and TRBJ1-1; D gene uncertain. The ends were cut back, 7 bases at V and 8 bases at J, with 11 bases in the middle. The CDR3 runs to 11 residues. In germline, CDR1 is SNHLY, CDR2 FYNNEI. The CDR3 here is CASNIRSEAFF. For the CDR3, the DNA is TGTGCCAGCAACATTCGATCAGAAGCTTTCTTT.

V usage is TRBV9 and J usage is TRBJ1-1; D call uncertain. Between the trimmed V and J ends, which lost 4 bases and 2 bases, there was a span of 6 bases. The CDR3 runs to 12 residues. The germline V gene encodes CDR1 SGDLS and CDR2 YYNGEE. The CDR3 DNA is TGTGCCAGCAGCTTGGCTAACACTGAAGCTTTCTTT. It is translated as CASSLANTEAFF.

The CDR3 reads CASSYGSSGNNEQFF. The DNA of the CDR3 is TGTGCCAGCAGTTACGGGAGTTCGGGTAACAATGAGCAGTTCTTC. This sequence joins TRBV6-6 and TRBJ2-1; D might be TRBD2 (5 bases). Germline V gene data show CDR1 as MNHNY and CDR2 as SVGAGI (reference sequence). The length of the CDR3 is 15 residues. Trimming shortened V by 2 bases and J by 5 bases, and 13 bases separated the two germline ends.

This clone came up once. The rearrangement joins TRBV6-5 to TRBJ1-1; no clear D gene. CDR1 and CDR2 (germline): MNHEY, SVGAGI. The CDR3 covers 15 residues. Trimming took 4 bases from V and 0 from J, leaving 12 bases between them. The CDR3 is CASSSRALVNTEAFF. For the CDR3, the DNA is TGTGCCAGCAGTTCAAGAGCCTTGGTGAACACTGAAGCTTTCTTT.

This sequence joins TRBV29-1 and TRBJ1-1, with D hard to call. CDR1 and CDR2 from the germline V gene are SQVTM and ANQGSEA. The V end was cut by 1 base, the J end by 1 base, with 7 bases between. The CDR3 totals 13 residues. CDR3 residues: CSVEAPGNTEAFF. In nucleotides, the CDR3 is TGCAGCGTTGAAGCACCGGGGAACACTGAAGCTTTCTTT.

This chain connects TRBV6-5 to TRBJ2-1, with TRBD1 matching 10 bases. J was trimmed by 6 bases and V by 0 bases; bases with no gene match: 5. This CDR3 has 16 amino acids. From germline, CDR1 is MNHEY and CDR2 SVGAGI. The CDR3 is CASSYSRQGAGNEQFF. As DNA, the CDR3 is TGTGCCAGCAGTTACTCGCGACAGGGGGCAGGCAATGAGCAGTTCTTC.

V is TRBV11-2 and J is TRBJ2-1; the D gene is possibly TRBD2 (6 bases). Germline V CDR1 and CDR2: SGHAT, FQNNGV. V was clipped by 5 bases and J by 4 bases, with 18 bases between them. This CDR3 has 16 amino acids. Here the CDR3 reads CASSPPLRGYYNEQFF. CDR3 nucleotides: TGTGCCAGCAGCCCACCCTTGCGGGGCTATTACAATGAGCAGTTCTTC.

The V gene is TRBV5-1, the J gene TRBJ2-1, with TRBD1 matching over 7 bases. The germline V gene has CDR1 SGHRS and CDR2 YFSETQ. This CDR3 region has 14 residues. Trimming took 6 bases from V and 4 from J; bases not matched to a gene: 7. CDR3 residues: CASKRGLEYNEQFF. DNA of the CDR3: TGCGCCAGCAAAAGGGGGCTTGAATACAATGAGCAGTTCTTC. Complete variable domain (other parts from reference TRBV5-1 and TRBJ2-1): KAGVTQTPRYLIKTRGQQVTLSCSPISGHRSVSWYQQTPGQGLQFLFEYFSETQRNKGNFPGRFSGRQFSNSRSEMNVSTLELGDSALYLCASKRGLEYNEQFFGPGTRLTVL.

This sequence joins TRBV4-1 and TRBJ2-4; D may be TRBD2 (5 bases). The CDR3 length is 16 residues. The V end was cut by 4 bases, the J end by 3 bases, with 16 bases between. CDR1 is MGHRA, CDR2 YSYEKL, per germline. The CDR3 bases are TGCGCCAGCAGCCTCGAACGGCAGAGCGGCAAAAACATTCAGTACTTC. It translates to CASSLERQSGKNIQYF.

This clone occurred a few times. The chain joins TRBV27 to TRBJ2-5; TRBD1 matches at 7 bases. Looked up from germline, CDR1 is MNHEY and CDR2 is SMNVEV (reference sequence). The CDR3 spans 18 residues. Trimming removed 4 bases from V and 2 bases from J; junction bases left unmatched: 16. The CDR3 DNA is TGTGCCAGCAGTTACTACTCCCGGACAGGTTGGGGGCAAGAGACCCAGTACTTC. This codes for CASSYYSRTGWGQETQYF.

This sequence joins TRBV5-1 and TRBJ2-1, with D hard to call. The CDR3 extends over 13 amino acids. V was cut by 2 bases and J by 5 bases, with 8 bases left in between. Germline V CDR1 and CDR2: SGHRS, YFSETQ. The CDR3 DNA is TGCGCCAGCAGCTTAGTAGCCCACAATGAGCAGTTCTTC. Translating it yields CASSLVAHNEQFF. Complete variable domain (other parts from reference TRBV5-1 and TRBJ2-1): KAGVTQTPRYLIKTRGQQVTLSCSPISGHRSVSWYQQTPGQGLQFLFEYFSETQRNKGNFPGRFSGRQFSNSRSEMNVSTLELGDSALYLCASSLVAHNEQFFGPGTRLTVL.

The chain links TRBV9 to TRBJ2-1, with 7 bases fitting TRBD1. Germline CDR1 and CDR2: SGDLS and YYNGEE. V lost 0 bases and J lost 4; bases outside the gene matches: 4. The CDR3 is made up of 15 amino acids. The CDR3, as DNA: TGTGCCAGCAGCGTAGAAGGGGGCGCTTACAATGAGCAGTTCTTC. Protein: CASSVEGGAYNEQFF.

This chain links TRBV7-2 with TRBJ2-1; 9 bases match TRBD2. The CDR3 consists of 16 residues. Germline loops: CDR1 SGHTA, CDR2 FQGNSA. V trimming: 1 base; J trimming: 8 bases; junction bases outside the gene matches: 9. DNA for the CDR3: TGTGCCAGCAGCTTAGGTAGAGCGGGAGGAGGGTATGAGCAGTTCTTC. It encodes CASSLGRAGGGYEQFF.

The genes are TRBV18 and TRBJ1-3, with D possibly being TRBD1 (5 bases). The ends were cut back, 0 bases at V and 2 bases at J, with 5 bases in the middle. Germline assignment: CDR1 KGHSH and CDR2 LQKENI. This CDR3 has 14 residues. For the CDR3, the DNA is TGTGCCAGCTCACCACCGACAGCTGGAAACACCATATATTTT. It yields the protein CASSPPTAGNTIYF.

This clone appeared a few times. This rearrangement joins TRBV6-1 to TRBJ1-1; D call uncertain. V was pared by 11 bases and J by 1 base, with 14 bases between. Per the germline V gene, CDR1 is MNHNS and CDR2 is SASEGT. The length of the CDR3 is 13 residues. DNA of the CDR3: TGTGCCGCAAGTACACAGCCGAACACTGAAGCTTTCTTT. Its translation: CAASTQPNTEAFF.

The chain has TRBV27 and TRBJ2-7; TRBD2 aligns across 7 bases. V lost 2 bases to trimming and J lost 2 bases; unmatched junction nucleotides: 12. The CDR3 extends over 17 amino acids. Germline CDR1 and CDR2: MNHEY and SMNVEV (reference sequence). The CDR3 is CASSLGGGWSGTYEQYF. The CDR3 DNA reads TGTGCCAGCAGTTTAGGGGGAGGCTGGAGCGGGACCTACGAGCAGTACTTC.

This sequence joins TRBV28 and TRBJ1-2; no reliable D call. The CDR3 is 13 residues long. Germline V gives CDR1 MDHEN, CDR2 SYDVKM. V was trimmed by 3 bases and J by 2 bases, leaving 7 bases between them. CDR3 in amino acids: CASSLLRNYGYTF. In nucleotides, the CDR3 is TGTGCCAGCAGTTTGTTACGGAACTATGGCTACACCTTC.

The chain has TRBV29-1 and TRBJ2-3; 7 bases fit TRBD2. The germline V gene encodes CDR1 SQVTM and CDR2 ANQGSEA. V was clipped by 1 base and J by 10 bases; unmatched bases: 11. This CDR3 region has 14 residues. This CDR3 is CSVEVGGRIAAQYF. CDR3 nucleotide sequence: TGCAGCGTTGAAGTGGGGGGGAGAATAGCAGCGCAGTATTTT.

This sequence joins TRBV5-4 and TRBJ1-1, with a possible D match to TRBD1 (5 bases). CDR3 length: 12 amino acids. V was clipped by 5 bases and J by 13 bases, with 18 bases between them. Per germline, CDR1 SGHNT and CDR2 YYREEE (reference sequence). The chain's CDR3 is CASSPPGDSYFF. CDR3 DNA sequence: TGTGCCAGCAGTCCCCCGGGGGATTCCTATTTCTTT.

This clone was seen a few times. The chain carries TRBV7-9 and TRBJ1-1; D is possibly TRBD1 (5 bases). This CDR3 is 16 amino acids long. Per the germline V gene, CDR1 is SEHNR and CDR2 is FQNEAQ (reference sequence). V dropped 6 bases and J dropped 5 bases, with 22 bases sitting between them. In DNA, the CDR3 is TGTGCCAGCAGAGCCAGATCGGCCCCGGGGGGAACTGAAGCTTTCTTT. This translates into CASRARSAPGGTEAFF.